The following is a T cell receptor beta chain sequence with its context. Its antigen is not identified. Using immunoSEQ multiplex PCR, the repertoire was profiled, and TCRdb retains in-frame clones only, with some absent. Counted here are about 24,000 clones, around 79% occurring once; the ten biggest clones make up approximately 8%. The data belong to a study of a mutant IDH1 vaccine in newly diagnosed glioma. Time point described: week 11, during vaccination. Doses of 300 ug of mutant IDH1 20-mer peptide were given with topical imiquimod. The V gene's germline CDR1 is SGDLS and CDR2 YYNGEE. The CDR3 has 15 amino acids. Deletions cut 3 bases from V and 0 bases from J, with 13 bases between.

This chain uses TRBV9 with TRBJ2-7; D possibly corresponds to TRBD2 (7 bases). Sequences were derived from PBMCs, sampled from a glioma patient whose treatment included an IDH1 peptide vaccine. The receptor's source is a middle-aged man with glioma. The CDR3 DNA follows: TGTGCCAGCAGCGCGGGGGGCTTTCTCTCCTACGAGCAGTACTTC. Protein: CASSAGGFLSYEQYF.